The 23 T cell receptor beta chains listed next were all sequenced from one sample in a study of control samples from healthy donors and cancer patients. Libraries were prepared by immunoSEQ multiplex PCR; TCRdb keeps only in-frame clonotypes and omits some of them. The sample carries tens of thousands of clones, approximately 89% recorded once. The sequencing sample was made of PBMCs. The receptors were gathered from a woman between 40 and 55 years old with head and neck cancer.

The chain carries TRBV12-5 and TRBJ2-5; 7 bases line up with TRBD1. CDR3 size: 14 residues. The ends lost 0 bases at V and 3 bases at J; junction bases unmatched: 1. The germline V gene encodes CDR1 LGHNT and CDR2 FRNRAP. The CDR3 sequence: CASGLVGTEETQYF. In DNA form, the CDR3 reads TGTGCTAGTGGTTTGGTAGGGACAGAAGAGACCCAGTACTTC.

CDR3 amino acids: CASSLVHPLEQYF. CDR3 bases: TGTGCCAGCAGTTTGGTCCATCCCCTCGAGCAGTACTTC. V usage is TRBV28 and J usage is TRBJ2-7, with no clear D. The CDR3 has 13 amino acids. The germline V and J ends were trimmed by 3 bases and 6 bases, with 12 bases remaining between them. The germline gives CDR1 MDHEN, CDR2 SYDVKM. The full variable domain, rest sourced from reference TRBV28 and TRBJ2-7, is DVKVTQSSRYLVKRTGEKVFLECVQDMDHENMFWYRQDPGLGLRLIYFSYDVKMKEKGDIPEGYSVSREKKERFSLILESASTNQTSMYLCASSLVHPLEQYFGPGTRLTVT.

The rearrangement uses TRBV27 and TRBJ1-1, with TRBD1 as a possible D gene (6 bases). Germline-derived CDR1 and CDR2 are MNHEY and SMNVEV (reference sequence). The V end lost 5 bases, the J end lost 3 bases, and 10 bases lay between the germline ends. The CDR3 covers 13 residues. The CDR3 DNA reads TGTGCCAGCAGTGTAGGGGGGTACACTGAAGCTTTCTTT. Its translation: CASSVGGYTEAFF.

The chain recombines TRBV27 with TRBJ1-2; no clear D gene. V lost 6 bases, J lost 4 bases, and 18 bases lay in between. Germline V CDR1 and CDR2: MNHEY, SMNVEV (reference sequence). This CDR3 is built from 15 residues. For the CDR3, the DNA is TGTGCCAGCAGCTGGACTTCGCGGGATATCTATGGCTACACCTTC. It encodes CASSWTSRDIYGYTF.

The V call is TRBV11-3, the J call TRBJ2-3, with TRBD1 matching over 7 bases. This CDR3 has 14 residues. V was pared by 3 bases and J by 2 bases, with 2 bases of the junction left unmatched. CDR1 and CDR2 (germline): SGHNT, YENEEA. CDR3 residues: CASSFDRDTDTQYF. In DNA, the CDR3 is TGTGCCAGCAGCTTTGACAGGGACACAGATACGCAGTATTTT.

The chain carries TRBV10-2 and TRBJ2-3; 9 bases are a match to TRBD2. The CDR3 consists of 18 residues. Trimming took 6 bases from V and 3 from J; bases not matched to a gene: 16. From germline, CDR1 is WSHSY and CDR2 SAAADI. In DNA, the CDR3 is TGCGCCAGCAGCGGACCCATTCCAAGGACTAGCGATACAGATACGCAGTATTTT. Its protein product is CASSGPIPRTSDTDTQYF.

The CDR3 nucleotides read TGTGCCAGCAGCCAAGAACAGGGGACGGGAAACACCATATATTTT. This encodes CASSQEQGTGNTIYF. The V call is TRBV4-2, the J call TRBJ1-3; 7 bases match TRBD1. Trimming took 0 bases from V and 4 from J; bases not matched to a gene: 3. Germline-derived CDR1 and CDR2 are LGHNA and YNFKEQ. This CDR3 is built from 15 residues.

The chain is built from TRBV6-5 and TRBJ1-6; no clear D gene. The germline gives CDR1 MNHEY, CDR2 SVGAGI. The CDR3 contains 13 residues. V was shortened by 0 bases and J by 10 bases, with 7 bases between the two germline ends. CDR3 nucleotide sequence: TGTGCCAGCAGTTACTCGCTTTACTCACCCCTCCACTTT. Its translation: CASSYSLYSPLHF.

The rearrangement joins TRBV18 to TRBJ2-1; a weak D match, TRBD1 (5 bases). The ends were cut back, 0 bases at V and 9 bases at J, with 9 bases in the middle. Per germline, CDR1 KGHSH and CDR2 LQKENI. This CDR3 comprises 13 residues. Here the CDR3 DNA reads TGTGCCAGCTCACCACCCCAGGGTCGTGAGCAGTTCTTC. It codes for CASSPPQGREQFF.

This chain joins TRBV2 and TRBJ2-1; a possible D gene is TRBD1 (6 bases). The length of the CDR3 is 16 residues. Germline V gene data show CDR1 as SNHLY and CDR2 as FYNNEI. Trimming cost V 5 bases and J 0 bases, with 14 bases left between them. The CDR3 DNA follows: TGTGCCAGCAGTCTCTTAGGGGGTAGCTCCTACAATGAGCAGTTCTTC. As protein: CASSLLGGSSYNEQFF. The whole variable domain, filled in from reference TRBV2 and TRBJ2-1, reads EPEVTQTPSHQVTQMGQEVILRCVPISNHLYFYWYRQILGQKVEFLVSFYNNEISEKSEIFDDQFSVERPDGSNFTLKIRSTKLEDSAMYFCASSLLGGSSYNEQFFGPGTRLTVL.

The chain has TRBV4-1 and TRBJ2-2; the match to TRBD2 covers 8 bases. Trimming at V came to 1 base and at J to 5 bases, leaving 12 bases not matched to a gene. The germline V gene encodes CDR1 MGHRA and CDR2 YSYEKL. The CDR3 is made up of 18 amino acids. The CDR3 loop reads CASSQVAREGLGTGELFF. The CDR3 DNA reads as TGCGCCAGCAGCCAAGTTGCTCGGGAGGGCCTAGGTACCGGGGAGCTGTTTTTT.

The chain joins TRBV27 to TRBJ2-4; the D gene is possibly TRBD2 (5 bases). The CDR3 covers 13 residues. Per germline, CDR1 MNHEY and CDR2 SMNVEV (reference sequence). The ends were cut back, 3 bases at V and 8 bases at J, with 11 bases in the middle. DNA for the CDR3: TGTGCCAGCAGTTTGCGAGGAGCGGACATTCAGTACTTC. This translates into CASSLRGADIQYF.

The chain recombines TRBV27 with TRBJ1-5; 7 positions agree with TRBD1. Germline CDR1 is MNHEY and CDR2 is SMNVEV (reference sequence). V shed 5 bases and J 2 bases; nucleotides not matched to a gene: 15. The CDR3 has 18 residues. The CDR3 loop reads CASSLLQGEGAGNQPQHF. Written as DNA, the CDR3 is TGTGCCAGCAGTCTCTTGCAGGGGGAGGGCGCCGGCAATCAGCCCCAGCATTTT.

The chain carries TRBV19 and TRBJ1-1; TRBD1 agrees at 7 bases. The CDR3 is 16 residues long. Germline V lookup: CDR1 LNHDA, CDR2 SQIVND (reference sequence). V shed 4 bases, J shed 0 bases, and the junction held 8 bases outside the gene matches. The CDR3 protein is CASSRPGGSMNTEAFF. Here the CDR3 DNA reads TGTGCCAGTAGTAGGCCAGGGGGATCGATGAACACTGAAGCTTTCTTT.

The chain employs TRBV6-1 and TRBJ1-1; the D gene is possibly TRBD1 (5 bases). The germline V gene has CDR1 MNHNS and CDR2 SASEGT. This CDR3 has 14 residues. Trimming shortened V by 3 bases and J by 9 bases, and 17 bases separated the two germline ends. This chain's CDR3 is CASSDGGSRAQAFF. DNA for the CDR3: TGTGCCAGCAGTGATGGGGGAAGCAGGGCTCAAGCTTTCTTT.

V gene TRBV5-4 combines with J gene TRBJ2-5, with 9 positions matching TRBD2. The V and J ends lost 2 bases and 5 bases, in that order; junction bases with no gene match: 7. The CDR3 totals 15 residues. Germline V CDR1 and CDR2: SGHNT, YYREEE (reference sequence). CDR3 sequence reads: CASSFVGTSIETQYF. DNA for the CDR3: TGTGCCAGCAGCTTCGTCGGGACTAGCATCGAGACCCAGTACTTC.

In nucleotides, the CDR3 is TGTGCCAGCAGCCCCGGGGCAGGGGTCAACAATGAGCAGTTCTTC. This codes for CASSPGAGVNNEQFF. The rearrangement joins TRBV7-9 to TRBJ2-1; maybe TRBD1 (6 bases). In germline, CDR1 is SEHNR, CDR2 FQNEAQ (reference sequence). The CDR3 extends over 15 amino acids. Trimming took off 5 bases at V and 5 bases at J, with 16 bases between the two ends.

This clone was seen more than once but under ten times. The chain combines TRBV5-4 with TRBJ1-2; D perhaps matches TRBD1 (5 bases). Germline V CDR1 and CDR2: SGHNT, YYREEE (reference sequence). Trimming pared 1 base from V and 3 bases from J, leaving 13 bases between. The CDR3 is made up of 15 amino acids. For the CDR3, the DNA is TGTGCCAGCAGCTTGAGGGAGACAGTATACTATGGCTACACCTTC. As protein: CASSLRETVYYGYTF.

The gene calls are TRBV3-1 (or the pseudogene TRBV3-2) and TRBJ2-7, with 8 positions matching TRBD1. V shed 1 base, J shed 1 base, and the junction held 6 bases outside the gene matches. The CDR3 loop spans 16 amino acids. Germline V gene lookup returns CDR1 LGHDT and CDR2 YNNKEL (reference sequence). CDR3: CASSQAGQGESYEQYF. DNA of the CDR3: TGTGCCAGCAGCCAAGCAGGACAGGGAGAGTCCTACGAGCAGTACTTC.

This clone was found a few times. The chain combines TRBV19 with TRBJ2-1, with D uncertain. Trimming pared 3 bases from V and 8 bases from J, leaving 5 bases between. Germline V gene lookup returns CDR1 LNHDA and CDR2 SQIVND (reference sequence). This CDR3 has 11 amino acids. The CDR3 sequence: CASSIMDEQFF. The CDR3 coding sequence is TGTGCCAGTAGTATTATGGATGAGCAGTTCTTC.

The V call is TRBV27, the J call TRBJ1-2, with D possibly TRBD1 on 6 matching bases. CDR3 size: 14 residues. The V gene lost 6 bases and the J gene lost 8 bases, with 19 bases spanning the gap. Germline V lookup: CDR1 MNHEY, CDR2 SMNVEV (reference sequence). The CDR3 nucleotides read TGTGCCAGCAGCCCGGGGGTGGGGGCCGGAGGCTACACCTTC. This encodes CASSPGVGAGGYTF.

V is TRBV6-2 or TRBV6-3 and J is TRBJ2-7, with unresolved D. The CDR3 is 15 amino acids. Trimming took 0 bases from V and 9 from J, leaving 18 bases between them. From germline, CDR1 is MNHEY and CDR2 SVGEGT. CDR3 in amino acids: CASSYSSLNLTPQYF. The CDR3 DNA sequence: TGTGCCAGCAGTTACTCGAGCCTGAACCTAACGCCGCAGTACTTC.

The rearrangement uses TRBV18 and TRBJ2-7, with TRBD1 matching 7 bases. Germline V gene lookup returns CDR1 KGHSH and CDR2 LQKENI. There are 14 residues in the CDR3. J was trimmed by 2 bases and V by 1 base; bases with no gene match: 2. This chain's CDR3 is CASSPQGATYEQYF. In nucleotides, the CDR3 is TGTGCCAGCTCACCACAGGGGGCAACCTACGAGCAGTACTTC.